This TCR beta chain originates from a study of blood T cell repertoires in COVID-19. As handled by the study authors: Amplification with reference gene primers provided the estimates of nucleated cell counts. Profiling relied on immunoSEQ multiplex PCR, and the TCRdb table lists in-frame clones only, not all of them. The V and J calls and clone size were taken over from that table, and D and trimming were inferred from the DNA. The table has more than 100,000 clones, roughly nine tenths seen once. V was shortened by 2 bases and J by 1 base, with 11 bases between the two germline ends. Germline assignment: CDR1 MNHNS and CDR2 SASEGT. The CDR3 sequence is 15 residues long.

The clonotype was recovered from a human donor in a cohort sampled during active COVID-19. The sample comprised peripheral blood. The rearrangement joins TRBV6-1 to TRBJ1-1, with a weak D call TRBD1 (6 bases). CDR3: CASSEYRGANTEAFF. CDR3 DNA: TGTGCCAGCAGTGAATATCGGGGGGCGAACACTGAAGCTTTCTTT.